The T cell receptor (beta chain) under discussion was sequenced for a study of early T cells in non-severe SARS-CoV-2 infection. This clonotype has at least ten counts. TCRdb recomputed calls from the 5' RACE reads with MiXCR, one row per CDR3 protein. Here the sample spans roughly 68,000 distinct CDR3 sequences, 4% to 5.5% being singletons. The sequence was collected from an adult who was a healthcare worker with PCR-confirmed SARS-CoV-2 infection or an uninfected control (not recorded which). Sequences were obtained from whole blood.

CDR3: CASSPSDRGALEAFF. CDR3 in DNA: TGCGCCAGCAGCCCGTCTGACAGGGGGGCGCTTGAAGCTTTCTTT. The chain recombines TRBV4-3 with TRBJ1-1, with 9 bases that match TRBD1. The length of the CDR3 is 15 residues. V was pared by 4 bases and J by 7 bases, with 10 bases of the junction left unmatched. Looked up from germline, CDR1 is LGHNA and CDR2 is YSLEER.